One and the same sample provided the 26 T cell receptor beta chains below, sequenced in a study of OX40 agonist ivuxolimab in advanced cancers. TCRdb's table, derived via immunoSEQ multiplex PCR, lists solely in-frame clones and lacks some. The repertoire holds 90,000 or so clones, about 90% seen once, with under 9.5% in the top ten. Here the sequenced sample was CD4+ or CD8+ T cells sorted from blood, taken in a trial of the OX40 agonist ivuxolimab. All receptors derive from an adult with an advanced solid tumor such as melanoma, head and neck, liver or kidney cancer.

The chain combines TRBV28 with TRBJ1-2; possibly TRBD1 for D (5 bases). Between the trimmed V and J ends, which lost 4 bases and 1 base, there was a span of 13 bases. The CDR3 extends over 15 amino acids. The germline CDR1 and CDR2 sequences are MDHEN and SYDVKM. The CDR3 nucleotides read TGTGCCAGCAGTTCCCCAGACGACAGTAACTATGGCTACACCTTC. This encodes CASSSPDDSNYGYTF.

The chain links TRBV11-1 to TRBJ1-2, with no clear D. This CDR3 is 14 amino acids long. Germline CDR1 and CDR2: SGHAT and FQDESV (reference sequence). Trimming cost V 5 bases and J 6 bases, with 16 bases left between them. This CDR3 is CASSRTEGVDGYTF. The CDR3 nucleotides read TGTGCCAGCAGCCGGACCGAGGGCGTGGATGGCTACACCTTC.

This clone was detected a few times. The V call is TRBV19, the J call TRBJ1-6; D gene unclear. Germline V gives CDR1 LNHDA, CDR2 SQIVND (reference sequence). CDR3 length: 15 residues. Trimming took off 5 bases at V and 0 bases at J, with 8 bases between the two ends. Here the CDR3 DNA reads TGTGCCAGTAGTTCCGGAAACTCCTATAATTCACCCCTCCACTTT. It encodes CASSSGNSYNSPLHF.

The chain recombines TRBV27 with TRBJ2-3; maybe TRBD1 (5 bases). CDR3 length: 15 amino acids. Germline V gene sequence: CDR1 MNHEY, CDR2 SMNVEV (reference sequence). Trimming removed 3 bases at V and 2 bases at J, with 12 bases between. CDR3 nucleotide sequence: TGTGCCAGCAGTTTTGTAAGGGGAACCACAGATACGCAGTATTTT. Protein product: CASSFVRGTTDTQYF.

V gene TRBV19 combines with J gene TRBJ1-2; D not resolved. This CDR3 spans 19 amino acids. Trimming stripped 3 bases from V and 7 bases from J, with 30 bases between. Germline V CDR1 and CDR2: LNHDA, SQIVND (reference sequence). CDR3 sequence: CASSMFTVLGWMRGSGYTF. Written as DNA, the CDR3 is TGTGCCAGTAGTATGTTCACCGTGTTGGGCTGGATGCGAGGAAGTGGCTACACCTTC.

The chain joins TRBV19 to TRBJ1-1; D not resolved. The CDR3 length is 12 residues. V was pared by 1 base and J by 11 bases, with 11 bases between. Germline CDR1 reads LNHDA; CDR2 reads SQIVND (reference sequence). Here the CDR3 DNA reads TGTGCCAGTAGTATAGCCGGGATTGCGGCTTTCTTT. Translated: CASSIAGIAAFF. Full variable domain (outside the CDR3, taken from reference TRBV19 and TRBJ1-1): DGGITQSPKYLFRKEGQNVTLSCEQNLNHDAMYWYRQDPGQGLRLIYYSQIVNDFQKGDIAEGYSVSREKKESFPLTVTSAQKNPTAFYLCASSIAGIAAFFGQGTRLTVV.

The DNA of the CDR3 is TGCGCCAGCAGCCAACTCCAAGGCGCGGGAATGAATGAGCAGTTCTTC. Protein product: CASSQLQGAGMNEQFF. The V and J genes are TRBV4-1 and TRBJ2-1; tentatively, D is TRBD2 (6 bases). Trimming stripped 2 bases from V and 7 bases from J, with 18 bases between. The germline V gene encodes CDR1 MGHRA and CDR2 YSYEKL. This CDR3 spans 16 amino acids.

This chain links TRBV6-5 with TRBJ2-1; TRBD2 is a possible D gene (5 bases). The CDR3 sequence is 12 residues long. The V end was cut by 2 bases, the J end by 15 bases, with 14 bases between. The germline V gene has CDR1 MNHEY and CDR2 SVGAGI. The CDR3 region is CASSYGEGAWFF. The CDR3 region has the DNA TGTGCCAGCAGTTACGGCGAGGGAGCCTGGTTCTTC.

Concerning this clone itself: Other nucleotide sequences in the sample specify the same CDR3. The chain recombines TRBV30 with TRBJ1-1; a weak D match, TRBD1 (5 bases). The CDR3 totals 10 residues. CDR1 is GTSNPN and CDR2 is SVGIG in the germline V gene (reference sequence). CDR3 DNA sequence: TGTGCATGGGGGGGCACTGAAGCTTTCTTT. The encoded protein is CAWGGTEAFF. The whole variable domain, filled in from reference TRBV30 and TRBJ1-1, reads SQTIHQWPATLVQPVGSPLSLECTVEGTSNPNLYWYRQAAGRGLQLLFYSVGIGQISSEVPQNLSASRPQDRQFILSSKKLLLSDSGFYLCAWGGTEAFFGQGTRLTVV.

The gene calls are TRBV6-5 and TRBJ1-2; 7 bases map to TRBD1. With V trimmed by 7 bases and J by 8 bases, 16 bases remained unmatched. Germline CDR1 MNHEY, CDR2 SVGAGI. The CDR3 is 15 amino acids. DNA of the CDR3: TGTGCCAGCACCCCGGGACCCGAGGGGGCGAGGGGCTACACCTTC. This sequence encodes CASTPGPEGARGYTF.

This clone was counted a single time. The chain combines TRBV7-2 with TRBJ1-3, with a tentative D call TRBD1 (5 bases). There are 15 residues in the CDR3. The germline V gene encodes CDR1 SGHTA and CDR2 FQGNSA. V lost 5 bases, J lost 0 bases, and 11 bases lay in between. CDR3 region: CASSPGGISGNTIYF. CDR3 DNA: TGTGCCAGCAGCCCCGGGGGGATCTCTGGAAACACCATATATTTT.

The chain is built from TRBV28 and TRBJ1-2; D is unresolved. Trimming stripped 3 bases from V and 8 bases from J, with 16 bases between. Per germline, CDR1 MDHEN and CDR2 SYDVKM. This CDR3 contains 14 residues. This CDR3 is CASSFSEGLRGYTF. The CDR3 nucleotides are TGTGCCAGCAGTTTTAGTGAGGGTTTAAGGGGCTACACCTTC.

V and J are TRBV6-5 and TRBJ1-1, with D unclear. Germline V gives CDR1 MNHEY, CDR2 SVGAGI. There are 14 residues in the CDR3. V gave up 0 bases and J gave up 8 bases, with 13 bases separating them. The CDR3: CASSYSAEAREAFF. As DNA, the CDR3 is TGTGCCAGCAGTTACTCGGCGGAGGCCCGAGAAGCTTTCTTT.

This clone was counted once. The CDR3 coding sequence is TGTGCCAGCAGCCTAGGGGTGACTGAAGCTTTCTTT. It encodes CASSLGVTEAFF. V usage is TRBV11-2 and J usage is TRBJ1-1; D might be TRBD1 (5 bases). This CDR3 has 12 residues. Germline V lookup: CDR1 SGHAT, CDR2 FQNNGV. V lost 5 bases to trimming and J lost 5 bases, with 9 bases between them.

The V and J genes are TRBV7-2 and TRBJ2-5; a weak D match, TRBD2 (5 bases). V was pared by 1 base and J by 12 bases, with 15 bases between. The germline CDR1 and CDR2 sequences are SGHTA and FQGNSA. The CDR3 runs 13 residues. This chain's CDR3 is CASSLVVARAEYF. CDR3 DNA: TGTGCCAGCAGCTTAGTCGTAGCGAGGGCCGAGTACTTC.

The V gene is TRBV6-6, the J gene TRBJ1-2; D might be TRBD1 (5 bases). V lost 1 base and J 7 bases, leaving 13 bases between the germline ends. The CDR3 sequence is 14 residues long. Germline CDR1 is MNHNY and CDR2 is SVGAGI (reference sequence). The CDR3: CASSYYEGASGYTF. The CDR3 DNA is TGTGCCAGCAGTTACTACGAAGGGGCATCTGGCTACACCTTC.

The CDR3 is CASTHFGTDGAFF. For the CDR3, the DNA is TGTGCCAGCACTCATTTCGGGACAGACGGAGCTTTCTTT. This chain joins TRBV6-6 and TRBJ1-1, with 7 bases aligning to TRBD1. J lost 10 bases, V lost 7 bases, and 12 bases had no gene match. The CDR3 extends over 13 amino acids. In germline, CDR1 is MNHNY, CDR2 SVGAGI (reference sequence).

The chain employs TRBV6-5 and TRBJ2-1; no reliable D call. V lost 2 bases and J 4 bases, leaving 6 bases between the germline ends. CDR1 and CDR2 from the germline V gene are MNHEY and SVGAGI. The CDR3 sequence is 13 residues long. CDR3 sequence reads: CASSYGLYNEQFF. The CDR3 nucleotides read TGTGCCAGCAGTTACGGGCTATACAATGAGCAGTTCTTC.

This sequence joins TRBV6-6 and TRBJ2-5, with D tentatively TRBD1 or TRBD2 (5 bases each). The germline V and J ends were trimmed by 6 bases and 5 bases, with 19 bases remaining between them. The CDR3 totals 15 residues. Germline loops: CDR1 MNHNY, CDR2 SVGAGI (reference sequence). In nucleotides, the CDR3 is TGTGCCAGCAGCAGGACTGTTGGGGGTGGGGAGACCCAGTACTTC. The encoded protein is CASSRTVGGGETQYF.

The V gene is TRBV6-1, the J gene TRBJ1-2; D ambiguous. With 7 bases removed from V and 4 bases from J, the gap between germline ends came to 16 bases. The germline V gene encodes CDR1 MNHNS and CDR2 SASEGT. This CDR3 spans 14 amino acids. CDR3 region: CASTASPASYGYTF. In DNA form, the CDR3 reads TGTGCCAGCACCGCAAGTCCGGCCAGCTATGGCTACACCTTC.

This clone was recorded only once. The chain couples TRBV29-1 to TRBJ1-5, with D tentatively TRBD1 (5 bases). Germline CDR1 and CDR2: SQVTM and ANQGSEA. Trimming removed 4 bases at V and 0 bases at J, with 10 bases between. The length of the CDR3 is 14 residues. This chain's CDR3 is CSVADSHSNQPQHF. In DNA, the CDR3 is TGCAGCGTTGCAGACAGCCATAGCAATCAGCCCCAGCATTTT. The variable domain in full, with the rest retrieved from reference TRBV29-1 and TRBJ1-5, is SAVISQKPSRDICQRGTSLTIQCQVDSQVTMMFWYRQQPGQSLTLIATANQGSEATYESGFVIDKFPISRPNLTFSTLTVSNMSPEDSSIYLCSVADSHSNQPQHFGDGTRLSIL.

V usage is TRBV9 and J usage is TRBJ1-2, with TRBD1 identical over 7 bases. V was clipped by 0 bases and J by 4 bases; unmatched bases: 3. Germline V gene lookup returns CDR1 SGDLS and CDR2 YYNGEE. This CDR3 contains 14 residues. Here the CDR3 reads CASSVVAGGYGYTF. CDR3 nucleotides: TGTGCCAGCAGCGTAGTTGCAGGGGGCTATGGCTACACCTTC.

The chain combines TRBV6-5 with TRBJ1-2; 7 bases are a match to TRBD1. CDR1 is MNHEY, CDR2 SVGAGI, per germline. Trimming took 2 bases from V and 9 from J; bases not matched to a gene: 12. The CDR3 is 15 amino acids. The CDR3 DNA follows: TGTGCCAGCAGTTACGGCGGACAGGCCGATTATCGCTACACCTTC. Encoded protein: CASSYGGQADYRYTF.

The CDR3 DNA reads TGTGCCAGCAGCCAAGTATTTGGGGGCTCTGGAAACACCATATATTTT. Residues: CASSQVFGGSGNTIYF. The chain employs TRBV4-2 and TRBJ1-3; a weak D match, TRBD1 (5 bases). Germline V gives CDR1 LGHNA, CDR2 YNFKEQ. V gave up 1 base and J gave up 0 bases, with 10 bases separating them. This CDR3 contains 16 residues.

The chain has TRBV7-9 and TRBJ1-2; tentative D call: TRBD1 (5 bases). The V and J ends lost 7 bases and 0 bases respectively, with 18 bases between them. CDR1 is SEHNR, CDR2 FQNEAQ, per germline (reference sequence). The CDR3 consists of 16 residues. The CDR3 region is CASTPPTGAANYGYTF. DNA of the CDR3: TGTGCCAGCACCCCGCCGACCGGGGCAGCTAACTATGGCTACACCTTC.

The rearrangement links TRBV28 to TRBJ2-1; 9 bases are a match to TRBD2. The trim removed 6 bases at V and 5 bases at J, leaving 8 bases unmatched. CDR3 length equals 15 residues. Per germline, CDR1 MDHEN and CDR2 SYDVKM. CDR3 in DNA: TGTGCCAGCAGCCGCGGGGGGGCCATCGACAATGAGCAGTTCTTC. This translates into CASSRGGAIDNEQFF.